This T cell receptor (beta chain) was identified in a study of cytomegalovirus exposure and HLA in healthy donors. V was trimmed by 0 bases and J by 0 bases, leaving 10 bases between them. This CDR3 spans 15 amino acids. Per the germline V gene, CDR1 is GTSNPN and CDR2 is SVGIG (reference sequence). The donors were members of the validation cohort, which comprised 120 subjects and was separate from the first cohort of roughly 700 subjects. Here immunoSEQ multiplex PCR was the method, and the copy in TCRdb shows in-frame clones only, minus some. This table holds 95,000 to 150,000 clones, just under 95% found once. Comments on this clone: As yet, its antigen is unknown.

Broader study findings: Rare sequences made up most TCRs, while some public TCRs were found in many donors. Three CMV-associated chains proved CMV antigen-specific in vitro. Cytomegalovirus status was reportedly diagnosed by the classifier with high specificity and sensitivity.

The chain joins TRBV30 to TRBJ2-3, with D possibly being TRBD1 (7 bases). Sample: PBMCs. The TCR originated in a woman between 18 and 29 years old in good health and CMV-seronegative. The CDR3 coding sequence is TGTGCCTGGAGTGTACAGGGGACTAGCACAGATACGCAGTATTTT. It is translated as CAWSVQGTSTDTQYF.